The 28 T cell receptor beta chains below come from one sample, sequenced in a study of cytomegalovirus exposure and HLA in healthy donors. PCR primers comprised 60 Vbeta and 13 Jbeta primers. Clones were read by immunoSEQ multiplex PCR, and TCRdb kept only the in-frame ones, dropping some. The repertoire consists of about 85,000 clones, with 60% to 85% occurring once and the leading ten covering roughly 2%. Sequenced sample: PBMCs. These receptors originate from a boy under 18 in good health and CMV-seronegative.

The chain couples TRBV5-1 to TRBJ1-1; D is perhaps TRBD1 (5 bases). Germline V gene data show CDR1 as SGHRS and CDR2 as YFSETQ. Trimming shortened V by 6 bases and J by 4 bases, and 10 bases separated the two germline ends. This CDR3 region has 12 residues. For the CDR3, the DNA is TGCGCCAGCACGGGGGTCAGCACTGAAGCTTTCTTT. Translation: CASTGVSTEAFF.

The V gene is TRBV19, the J gene TRBJ2-7; the match to TRBD1 covers 10 bases. V lost 8 bases, J lost 3 bases, and 4 bases stayed unmatched. The CDR3 covers 13 residues. Germline loops: CDR1 LNHDA, CDR2 SQIVND (reference sequence). In DNA form, the CDR3 reads TGTGCCAGTTCTAGGGACAGGGGCTACGAGCAGTACTTC. Translated, it gives CASSRDRGYEQYF.

In DNA, the CDR3 is TGCAGCGCATTCAACACCGGGGAGCTGTTTTTT. Protein sequence: CSAFNTGELFF. The chain links TRBV29-1 to TRBJ2-2; D gene unclear. The germline V gene has CDR1 SQVTM and CDR2 ANQGSEA. V lost 7 bases, J lost 2 bases, and 5 bases lay in between. CDR3 length: 11 amino acids.

The V gene is TRBV19, the J gene TRBJ2-3; no definite D call. V was trimmed by 6 bases and J by 4 bases, leaving 17 bases between them. There are 15 residues in the CDR3. Looked up from germline, CDR1 is LNHDA and CDR2 is SQIVND (reference sequence). The CDR3 nucleotides are TGTGCCAGTAGCCCCAGGCCGAACCAAGCAGATACGCAGTATTTT. Translation gives CASSPRPNQADTQYF.

The chain employs TRBV6-5 and TRBJ2-7; TRBD1 matches at 8 bases. The CDR3 spans 14 residues. Unmatched junction bases numbered 9, after V lost 7 bases and J lost 4 bases. CDR1 and CDR2 from the germline V gene are MNHEY and SVGAGI. Here the CDR3 reads CASKTGQGFYEQYF. For the CDR3, the DNA is TGTGCCAGCAAAACCGGACAGGGTTTTTACGAGCAGTACTTC.

The V gene is TRBV9, the J gene TRBJ1-2, with 8 bases fitting TRBD1. Germline values: CDR1 SGDLS, CDR2 YYNGEE. This CDR3 has 16 amino acids. V lost 3 bases to trimming and J lost 4 bases; unmatched junction nucleotides: 11. In nucleotides, the CDR3 is TGTGCCAGCAGCGCGAGGGGACAGGAGGCTTCCTATGGCTACACCTTC. It yields the protein CASSARGQEASYGYTF.

This rearrangement joins TRBV5-6 to TRBJ1-4, with no clear D. The V gene lost 4 bases and the J gene lost 3 bases, with 16 bases spanning the gap. This CDR3 comprises 16 residues. The germline V gene has CDR1 SGHDT and CDR2 YYEEEE. The CDR3 protein is CASSRVRRQPNEKLFF. Here the CDR3 DNA reads TGTGCCAGCAGCCGGGTGAGACGTCAACCTAATGAAAAACTGTTTTTT.

This rearrangement joins TRBV6-1 to TRBJ2-1; 7 positions agree with TRBD1. CDR1 MNHNS and CDR2 SASEGT come from the germline V gene. J lost 4 bases, V lost 9 bases, and 9 bases had no gene match. CDR3 size: 14 residues. The chain's CDR3 is CASSGDRLYNEQFF. The DNA for the CDR3 is TGTGCCAGTTCAGGGGACAGACTTTACAATGAGCAGTTCTTC.

J is TRBJ2-1 and V is TRBV7-6, with D maybe TRBD2 (5 bases). Germline lookup yields CDR1 SGHVS and CDR2 FNYEAQ. CDR3 size: 13 residues. The V and J ends lost 3 bases and 9 bases respectively, with 12 bases between them. The CDR3 is CASSLADSFEQFF. The CDR3 nucleotides read TGTGCCAGCAGCTTGGCGGACTCGTTTGAGCAGTTCTTC.

V usage is TRBV29-1 and J usage is TRBJ1-5; D gene unclear. Germline lookup yields CDR1 SQVTM and CDR2 ANQGSEA. There are 13 residues in the CDR3. The ends were cut back, 4 bases at V and 4 bases at J, with 11 bases in the middle. CDR3 in amino acids: CSVVSGENQPQHF. The CDR3 DNA reads as TGCAGCGTTGTGTCTGGAGAGAATCAGCCCCAGCATTTT. Together with reference TRBV29-1 and TRBJ1-5, the CDR3 gives the full variable domain: SAVISQKPSRDICQRGTSLTIQCQVDSQVTMMFWYRQQPGQSLTLIATANQGSEATYESGFVIDKFPISRPNLTFSTLTVSNMSPEDSSIYLCSVVSGENQPQHFGDGTRLSIL.

This rearrangement joins TRBV12-5 to TRBJ1-1; 10 bases map to TRBD1. Germline V gene lookup returns CDR1 LGHNT and CDR2 FRNRAP. V trimming: 2 bases; J trimming: 1 base; junction bases outside the gene matches: 10. The CDR3 sequence is 18 residues long. The CDR3 spells CASGLTLGTGEKNTEAFF. As DNA, the CDR3 is TGTGCTAGTGGTTTGACCCTCGGGACAGGGGAAAAGAACACTGAAGCTTTCTTT.

The chain couples TRBV18 to TRBJ2-5; 9 bases are a match to TRBD1. Unmatched junction bases numbered 3, after V lost 0 bases and J lost 4 bases. Germline V gene lookup returns CDR1 KGHSH and CDR2 LQKENI. This CDR3 has 15 amino acids. As DNA, the CDR3 is TGTGCCAGCTCACCACCAACAGGGGGCGGAGAGACCCAGTACTTC. Its protein product is CASSPPTGGGETQYF.

V usage is TRBV28 and J usage is TRBJ1-4; no definite D call. CDR1 and CDR2 (germline): MDHEN, SYDVKM. The CDR3 covers 15 residues. V shed 6 bases and J shed 0 bases, with 11 bases lying between them. CDR3 region: CASSLGDSTNEKLFF. DNA of the CDR3: TGTGCCAGCAGCCTGGGAGACTCAACTAATGAAAAACTGTTTTTT.

This chain's CDR3 is CASSSPGQGNTEAFF. The CDR3 bases are TGTGCCAGCAGCTCCCCGGGACAGGGGAACACTGAAGCTTTCTTT. This chain links TRBV7-9 with TRBJ1-1; 9 positions agree with TRBD1. Germline loops: CDR1 SEHNR, CDR2 FQNEAQ (reference sequence). This CDR3 has 15 residues. V was pared by 4 bases and J by 1 base, with 4 bases of the junction left unmatched.

This chain uses TRBV29-1 with TRBJ2-5, with D possibly matching TRBD1 (6 bases). V gave up 5 bases and J gave up 4 bases, with 11 bases separating them. Per germline, CDR1 SQVTM and CDR2 ANQGSEA. This CDR3 has 12 residues. Here the CDR3 reads CSVRMGAETQYF. DNA for the CDR3: TGCAGCGTTAGAATGGGGGCAGAGACCCAGTACTTC.

The J gene is TRBJ1-6, the V gene TRBV19, with D unresolved. CDR3 size: 14 residues. The V gene's germline CDR1 is LNHDA and CDR2 SQIVND (reference sequence). V lost 3 bases to trimming and J lost 4 bases, with 7 bases between them. The CDR3 reads CASSISGYNSPLHF. Here the CDR3 DNA reads TGTGCCAGTAGTATCTCCGGGTATAATTCACCCCTCCACTTT. The full variable domain, in which reference TRBV19 and TRBJ1-6 provide the parts outside the CDR3, is DGGITQSPKYLFRKEGQNVTLSCEQNLNHDAMYWYRQDPGQGLRLIYYSQIVNDFQKGDIAEGYSVSREKKESFPLTVTSAQKNPTAFYLCASSISGYNSPLHFGNGTRLTVT.

J is TRBJ1-2 and V is TRBV28; 7 bases are a match to TRBD1. The CDR3 runs 15 residues. The V gene end was trimmed by 5 bases and the J gene end by 5 bases; junction bases not matched to a gene: 11. Germline V gene data show CDR1 as MDHEN and CDR2 as SYDVKM. The DNA of the CDR3 is TGTGCCAGCAGTCCCCGACAGGGTAGTTTGTATGGCTACACCTTC. As protein: CASSPRQGSLYGYTF.

This clone was observed a single time. This chain uses TRBV7-9 with TRBJ1-5, with a tentative D call TRBD1 (6 bases). The CDR3 consists of 15 residues. Germline CDR1 reads SEHNR; CDR2 reads FQNEAQ (reference sequence). Trimming took off 5 bases at V and 4 bases at J, with 15 bases between the two ends. This chain's CDR3 is CASSADPTGNQPQHF. The CDR3 bases are TGTGCCAGCAGCGCGGATCCCACAGGGAATCAGCCCCAGCATTTT.

The chain recombines TRBV30 with TRBJ1-5; TRBD1 might be the D (6 bases). The CDR3 totals 15 residues. In germline, CDR1 is GTSNPN, CDR2 SVGIG (reference sequence). Trimming took off 3 bases at V and 3 bases at J, with 15 bases between the two ends. Here the CDR3 reads CAWSLTGYINQPQHF. CDR3 nucleotide sequence: TGTGCCTGGAGCCTTACAGGGTACATCAATCAGCCCCAGCATTTT.

Comment on this clone: The CDR3 does not close with the conserved phenylalanine or tryptophan, likely indicating a read error. The gene calls are TRBV30 and TRBJ1-3, with no clear D. The V end lost 0 bases, the J end lost 4 bases, and 10 bases lay between the germline ends. This CDR3 is 14 amino acids long. Germline V gives CDR1 GTSNPN, CDR2 SVGIG (reference sequence). The CDR3 sequence: CAWSVPPLGNTIYV. The DNA of the CDR3 is TGTGCCTGGAGTGTACCTCCGCTAGGAAACACCATATATGTT.

This chain uses TRBV6-6 with TRBJ1-2; D call uncertain. V gave up 2 bases and J gave up 4 bases, with 17 bases separating them. Germline CDR1 MNHNY, CDR2 SVGAGI (reference sequence). This CDR3 comprises 16 residues. The CDR3 is CASSYNEGAGVYGYTF. DNA of the CDR3: TGTGCCAGCAGTTACAACGAAGGTGCAGGCGTCTATGGCTACACCTTC.

The genes are TRBV10-2 and TRBJ2-1; tentative D call: TRBD2 (6 bases). Germline loops: CDR1 WSHSY, CDR2 SAAADI. The CDR3 totals 14 residues. Trimming took off 2 bases at V and 3 bases at J, with 8 bases between the two ends. CDR3: CASSEASVYNEQFF. For the CDR3, the DNA is TGCGCCAGCAGTGAGGCTAGCGTCTACAATGAGCAGTTCTTC.

CDR3 region: CASSSAGEGRIGEQYF. The CDR3 bases are TGTGCCAGCAGCTCGGCGGGGGAGGGTAGAATCGGCGAGCAGTACTTC. The rearrangement links TRBV7-2 to TRBJ2-7; 7 bases are shared with TRBD2. Losses at the gene ends were 4 bases for V and 6 bases for J; bases not matched to a gene: 15. Per the germline V gene, CDR1 is SGHTA and CDR2 is FQGNSA. CDR3 size: 16 residues.

The rearrangement uses TRBV7-2 and TRBJ1-5, with TRBD1 as a possible D gene (6 bases). The CDR3 spans 14 residues. From germline, CDR1 is SGHTA and CDR2 FQGNSA. V lost 3 bases and J 4 bases, leaving 10 bases between the germline ends. Here the CDR3 reads CASSFGGPNQPQHF. CDR3 DNA: TGTGCCAGCAGCTTCGGGGGGCCGAATCAGCCCCAGCATTTT.

The gene calls are TRBV28 and TRBJ1-5, with D unclear. V was cut by 6 bases and J by 9 bases, with 12 bases left in between. CDR1 and CDR2 from the germline V gene are MDHEN and SYDVKM. CDR3 length: 12 amino acids. The CDR3 here is CASRASGGPQHF. The CDR3 DNA follows: TGTGCCAGCAGAGCGTCCGGAGGGCCCCAGCATTTT. Supplemented by reference TRBV28 and TRBJ1-5, the full variable domain reads DVKVTQSSRYLVKRTGEKVFLECVQDMDHENMFWYRQDPGLGLRLIYFSYDVKMKEKGDIPEGYSVSREKKERFSLILESASTNQTSMYLCASRASGGPQHFGDGTRLSIL.

About this clone itself: An end of the junction does not agree with germline; a read error may underlie this. This chain joins TRBV7-6 and TRBJ1-1, with TRBD1 identical over 7 bases. Germline loops: CDR1 SGHVS, CDR2 FNYEAQ. CDR3 length: 13 amino acids. The CDR3 nucleotides are TGTGCCAGCAGCTCCGGGACAGAGCCTGATGCTTTCTTT. Translating gives CASSSGTEPDAFF.

The chain has TRBV29-1 and TRBJ1-1, with D hard to call. Looked up from germline, CDR1 is SQVTM and CDR2 is ANQGSEA. Between the trimmed V and J ends, which lost 1 base and 2 bases, there was a span of 11 bases. CDR3 length equals 14 residues. The CDR3 DNA follows: TGCAGCGTTGAAGTGTGGGCTCGAAACACTGAAGCTTTCTTT. This codes for CSVEVWARNTEAFF.

This clone was found a few times. V is TRBV4-1 and J is TRBJ2-7; TRBD1 matches 10 bases. CDR1 is MGHRA and CDR2 is YSYEKL in the germline V gene. The CDR3 contains 15 residues. J gave up 3 bases and V 1 base, and 3 bases lay outside the gene matches. The chain's CDR3 is CASSQVTGGFYEQYF. The DNA for the CDR3 is TGCGCCAGCAGCCAAGTGACAGGGGGCTTCTACGAGCAGTACTTC.